The present TCR beta chain was sequenced within a study of cytomegalovirus exposure and HLA in healthy donors. This clone was counted a few times. Its antigen is as yet unknown. Using immunoSEQ multiplex PCR, the repertoire was profiled, and TCRdb retains in-frame clones only, with some absent. The repertoire holds more than 150,000 clones, around 89% seen once, with just under 3% in the top ten. Findings and limits, study-wide: The study labeled 164 TCR beta chains cytomegalovirus-associated.

V was clipped by 2 bases and J by 5 bases, with 6 bases between them. The germline V gene encodes CDR1 KGHSH and CDR2 LQKENI. This CDR3 comprises 12 residues. The donors were members of the validation cohort, which comprised roughly 120 subjects and was separate from the first cohort of 670 or so subjects. The sequence was collected from a man aged 18 to 29 in good health and CMV-seronegative. The chain employs TRBV18 and TRBJ1-2; D remains ambiguous. Sequenced: PBMCs. The CDR3 loop is CASSPKAYGYTF. The CDR3 DNA reads TGTGCCAGCTCACCAAAAGCTTATGGCTACACCTTC. The full variable domain, its missing parts supplied by reference TRBV18 and TRBJ1-2, is NAGVMQNPRHLVRRRGQEARLRCSPMKGHSHVYWYRQLPEEGLKFMVYLQKENIIDESGMPKERFSAEFPKEGPSILRIQQVVRGDSAAYFCASSPKAYGYTFGSGTRLTVV.